Following are 16 T cell receptor beta chains from one sample sequenced in a study of T-cell reconstitution after alpha-beta-depleted transplantation in children. A TCRbeta library incorporating unique molecular identifiers was prepared. TCRdb re-derived calls from the PCR reads in MiXCR, one entry per CDR3 protein. The table lists around 580,000 distinct CDR3 sequences, about 23% of them singletons, with less than 15% in the top ten. Material: PBMCs, mostly from graft donor cells, obtained 360 days after TCRalphabeta/CD19-depleted stem cell transplant. The origin of the receptors is a boy in the first two years of life who had a stem cell transplant for acute myeloid leukemia, so the T cells may come from the graft donor.

This clonotype has more than one count but fewer than ten. The chain uses TRBV20-1 and TRBJ2-5; D unresolved. CDR1 is DFQATT, CDR2 SNEGSKA, per germline (reference sequence). Trimming took off 0 bases at V and 4 bases at J, with 12 bases between the two ends. This CDR3 spans 14 amino acids. CDR3 sequence reads: CSARDQEWLETQYF. In nucleotides, the CDR3 is TGCAGTGCTAGAGATCAAGAATGGTTAGAGACCCAGTACTTC.

This clonotype was recorded a few times. The rearrangement uses TRBV29-1 and TRBJ2-5; 7 bases match TRBD1. Germline assignment: CDR1 SQVTM and CDR2 ANQGSEA. This CDR3 region has 13 residues. V lost 7 bases, J lost 1 base, and 6 bases stayed unmatched. CDR3 residues: CSARDRTQETQYF. CDR3 coding DNA: TGCAGCGCCAGGGACAGAACCCAAGAGACCCAGTACTTC.

Ten or more counts support this clonotype. This chain's CDR3 is CASSIDRYNEQFF. The CDR3 DNA is TGTGCCAGCAGCATCGACAGATATAATGAGCAGTTCTTC. The chain combines TRBV7-7 with TRBJ2-1; tentative D call: TRBD1 (5 bases). Trimming cost V 5 bases and J 7 bases, with 12 bases left between them. The CDR3 loop spans 13 amino acids. Looked up from germline, CDR1 is SSHAT and CDR2 is FNYEAQ (reference sequence).

This clonotype occurred a few times. V and J are TRBV20-1 and TRBJ1-4; D is possibly TRBD1 (5 bases). With 5 bases removed from V and 10 bases from J, the gap between germline ends came to 14 bases. The CDR3 consists of 12 residues. Germline lookup yields CDR1 DFQATT and CDR2 SNEGSKA (reference sequence). CDR3 DNA: TGCAGTGCTTGGGATGGGGGAGGAAAACTGTTTTTT. As protein: CSAWDGGGKLFF.

This clonotype was seen a few times. The chain carries TRBV11-3 and TRBJ2-1; TRBD2 aligns across 9 bases. This CDR3 has 21 residues. Germline CDR1 is SGHNT and CDR2 is YENEEA. V shed 4 bases, J shed 6 bases, and the junction held 25 bases outside the gene matches. DNA of the CDR3: TGTGCCAGCAGCTCCAATGGCCCTGGCCAGCGGGGGGCATGGCCCCCCAATGAGCAGTTCTTC. It is translated as CASSSNGPGQRGAWPPNEQFF.

This clonotype has only a few counts. The chain couples TRBV6-5 to TRBJ2-5; D is unresolved. Trimming left V 0 bases short and J 7 bases short, with 12 bases between. CDR1 and CDR2 (germline): MNHEY, SVGAGI. The CDR3 is 14 amino acids. The CDR3 region has the DNA TGTGCCAGCAGTTACTCCGGCAGCTCAGGGACCCAGTACTTC. This encodes CASSYSGSSGTQYF.

This clonotype has at least ten counts. At one end the junction does not follow the germline gene, possibly because of a read error. The chain employs TRBV24-1 and TRBJ2-2; no clear D gene. This CDR3 is 13 amino acids long. Germline V gene lookup returns CDR1 KGHDR and CDR2 SFDVKD. CDR3 sequence: CATRDYNTGELFF. The CDR3 region has the DNA TGTGCCACCAGGGATTATAACACCGGGGAGCTGTTTTTT.

This clonotype has at least ten counts. The genes are TRBV29-1 and TRBJ2-5; D possibly corresponds to TRBD2 (6 bases). The CDR3 spans 13 residues. Trimming took 4 bases from V and 2 from J, leaving 11 bases between them. Germline V CDR1 and CDR2: SQVTM, ANQGSEA. In nucleotides, the CDR3 is TGCAGCGTTGTAGAGCGGGTACAAGAGACCCAGTACTTC. It specifies CSVVERVQETQYF.

This rearrangement joins TRBV4-3 to TRBJ1-2, with D possibly matching TRBD1 (6 bases). Deletions cut 8 bases from V and 4 bases from J, with 20 bases between. CDR3 length equals 15 residues. Germline lookup yields CDR1 LGHNA and CDR2 YSLEER. The CDR3 here is CASRNREPASYGYTF. In DNA, the CDR3 is TGCGCCAGCCGAAACAGGGAACCTGCCTCCTATGGCTACACCTTC.

The chain couples TRBV20-1 to TRBJ1-5; D is undetermined. The CDR3 contains 13 residues. Germline V CDR1 and CDR2: DFQATT, SNEGSKA (reference sequence). Between the trimmed V and J ends, which lost 5 bases and 1 base, there was a span of 9 bases. The CDR3 coding sequence is TGCAGTGCTGTCATTAGAAGCAATCAGCCCCAGCATTTT. Translating gives CSAVIRSNQPQHF.

The chain links TRBV6-2 or TRBV6-3 to TRBJ1-1; D is ambiguous. CDR1 is MNHEY and CDR2 is SVGEGT in the germline V gene. There are 13 residues in the CDR3. V lost 4 bases to trimming and J lost 1 base, with 7 bases between them. The CDR3 here is CASSFSQNTEAFF. The CDR3, as DNA: TGTGCCAGCAGTTTTAGCCAGAACACTGAAGCTTTCTTT.

V is TRBV6-5 and J is TRBJ1-4, with D hard to call. Trimming removed 0 bases at V and 5 bases at J, with 10 bases between. The germline V gene encodes CDR1 MNHEY and CDR2 SVGAGI. The CDR3 is 15 amino acids. The CDR3 loop reads CASSYSRVGNEKLFF. The CDR3 nucleotides are TGTGCCAGCAGTTACTCGAGGGTGGGGAATGAAAAACTGTTTTTT.

This clonotype showed up many times. The rearrangement joins TRBV18 to TRBJ2-3; D might be TRBD1 or TRBD2, each matching 5 bases. The CDR3 contains 13 residues. V was cut by 8 bases and J by 4 bases, with 13 bases left in between. The germline V gene has CDR1 KGHSH and CDR2 LQKENI. Written as DNA, the CDR3 is TGTGCCAGCAGCCCCGGGGCCGCAGATACGCAGTATTTT. It yields the protein CASSPGAADTQYF. Based on the CDR3 plus reference TRBV18 and TRBJ2-3, the full variable domain is NAGVMQNPRHLVRRRGQEARLRCSPMKGHSHVYWYRQLPEEGLKFMVYLQKENIIDESGMPKERFSAEFPKEGPSILRIQQVVRGDSAAYFCASSPGAADTQYFGPGTRLTVL.

The V gene is TRBV20-1, the J gene TRBJ2-7; TRBD1 matches 7 bases. The CDR3 totals 14 residues. V shed 4 bases, J shed 3 bases, and the junction held 9 bases outside the gene matches. Per germline, CDR1 DFQATT and CDR2 SNEGSKA (reference sequence). CDR3 sequence reads: CSATTGTDLYEQYF. CDR3 DNA: TGCAGTGCTACCACCGGGACAGACCTCTACGAGCAGTACTTC.

V is TRBV20-1 and J is TRBJ1-3; possibly TRBD1 for D (5 bases). The CDR3 is 13 residues long. Germline assignment: CDR1 DFQATT and CDR2 SNEGSKA (reference sequence). Trimming cost V 2 bases and J 1 base, with 6 bases left between them. For the CDR3, the DNA is TGCAGTGCTAGAAAGGGGTCTGGAAACACCATATATTTT. Translated: CSARKGSGNTIYF.

This clonotype was picked up many times. The rearrangement joins TRBV28 to TRBJ2-5; D gene unclear. This CDR3 comprises 13 residues. Germline CDR1 MDHEN, CDR2 SYDVKM. V lost 3 bases and J 5 bases, leaving 10 bases between the germline ends. CDR3 loop: CASSFGVEETQYF. DNA for the CDR3: TGTGCCAGCAGTTTTGGAGTGGAGGAGACCCAGTACTTC.